The sample holds a few counts of the clone carrying this TCR beta chain. Antigen specificity is unknown. Germline values: CDR1 MNHNY, CDR2 SVGAGI (reference sequence). The CDR3 consists of 11 residues. V lost 4 bases and J 7 bases, leaving 7 bases between the germline ends. 60 Vbeta and 13 Jbeta primers were used in PCR. The assay was immunoSEQ multiplex PCR, and TCRdb's table has in-frame clones only and misses some. Of 150,000 to 200,000 clones in the sample, 80% were seen once. The sample comes from a study of cytomegalovirus exposure and HLA in healthy donors. Whole-study findings and limits: Associated with HLA alleles at 0.05 false discovery rate in a later analysis were approximately 17,000 TCR beta sequences. Presence/absence analyses assumed roughly uniform sequencing depth across donors, which may not hold. Cytomegalovirus status was reportedly diagnosed by the classifier with high sensitivity and specificity.

Specimen: PBMCs. This receptor was identified in a human donor in good health. V and J are TRBV6-6 and TRBJ1-2; D might be TRBD1 (5 bases). The CDR3 DNA follows: TGTGCCAGCAGTTCAGGGTCTGGCTACACCTTC. Residues: CASSSGSGYTF.